This T cell receptor beta chain emerged from a study of T cell responses to AZD1222 COVID-19 vaccine. The CDR3 is 11 residues long. CDR1 is DFQATT, CDR2 SNEGSKA, per germline (reference sequence). V lost 3 bases and J lost 8; bases outside the gene matches: 2. Note on this clone: Its specificity is not known.

Only in-frame clones appear in the TCRdb table, and some are missing; sequencing was by immunoSEQ multiplex PCR. The sample shows fewer than 200,000 clones, around 94% of them seen only once. Study-wide results and limits: The repertoires were collected only after the peak T cell response. Increased Spike-specific TCR breadth and depth were observed after two AZD1222 doses.

The TCR was taken from an adult who received the MenACWY meningococcal vaccine as a control. The rearrangement joins TRBV20-1 to TRBJ1-2, with 8 bases lining up with TRBD1. This specimen was peripheral blood, taken 28 days after the second dose of the MenACWY control vaccine. The CDR3 here is CSARTGAGYTF. CDR3 nucleotides: TGCAGTGCTAGGACAGGGGCAGGCTACACCTTC.